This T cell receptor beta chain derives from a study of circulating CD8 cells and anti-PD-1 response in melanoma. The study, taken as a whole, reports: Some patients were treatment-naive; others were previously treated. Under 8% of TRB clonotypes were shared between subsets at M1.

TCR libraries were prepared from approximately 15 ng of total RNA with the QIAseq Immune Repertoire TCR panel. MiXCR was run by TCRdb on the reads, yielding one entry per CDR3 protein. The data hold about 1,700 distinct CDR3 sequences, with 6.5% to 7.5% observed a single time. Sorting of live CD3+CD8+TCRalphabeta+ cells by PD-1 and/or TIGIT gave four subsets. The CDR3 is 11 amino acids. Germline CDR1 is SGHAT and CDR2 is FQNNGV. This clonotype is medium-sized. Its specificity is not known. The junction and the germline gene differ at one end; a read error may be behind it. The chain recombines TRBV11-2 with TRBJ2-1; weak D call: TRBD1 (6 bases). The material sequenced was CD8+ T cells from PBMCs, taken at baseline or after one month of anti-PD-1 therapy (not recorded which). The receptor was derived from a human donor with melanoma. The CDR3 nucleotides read TGTGCCAGCAGCGGGGGCGGGCCCGTTTACTTC. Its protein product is CASSGGGPVYF. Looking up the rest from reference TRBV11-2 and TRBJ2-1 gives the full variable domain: EAGVAQSPRYKIIEKRQSVAFWCNPISGHATLYWYQQILGQGPKLLIQFQNNGVVDDSQLPKDRFSAERLKGVDSTLKIQPAKLEDSAVYLCASSGGGPVYFGPGTRLTVL.